The clone carrying this T cell receptor (delta chain) was seen only a few times. The antigen remains undetermined. Sequences come from RNA converted to cDNA by reverse transcription. The CDR3 regions were amplified by multiplex PCR from V-gene primers to a constant-region primer. TCRdb redid the clone calls on the multiplex PCR reads with CATT. The table shows 20,000 to 25,000 delta-chain clones, with roughly 8% occurring only once. The data originate from a study of Vδ1+ human thymocytes. Whole-study findings and limits: Unexpected Vdelta2 sequences could cause misinterpretation of bulk repertoire data. Highly polyclonal TRG and TRD repertoires with Gaussian CDR3 length distributions appeared in thymus. Unlike peripheral blood Vdelta1+ controls, thymic delta-chain sequences included approximately 21% Vdelta2 and few Vdelta3.

The CDR3 sequence is 16 residues long. Germline lookup yields CDR1 TSWWSYY and CDR2 QGS. Trimming took 3 bases from V and 5 from J, leaving 19 bases between them. The gene calls are TRDV1 and TRDJ1; D remains unclear. The receptor's source is a child less than two years old who had congenital heart surgery. Sample: Vdelta1+ gamma-delta thymocytes from the thymus. Subset of the sample: FACS-sorted CD3+ TCRalphabeta- TCRVdelta1+ TCRVdelta2- thymocytes. The CDR3 region has the DNA TGTGCTCTTGGGGACGCGGCACCCCTCCATGGGGATAAACTCATCTTT. It is translated as CALGDAAPLHGDKLIF.